Below are 23 T cell receptor beta chains sequenced from a single sample in a study of T cell responses to AZD1222 COVID-19 vaccine. Assay: immunoSEQ multiplex PCR; the TCRdb copy retains only in-frame clones and omits some. The sample has some 120,000 clones, approximately 85% seen once. The sample consisted of peripheral blood, taken on day 0 of AZD1222 vaccination. The receptors were sampled from an adult in good health.

The count of this clone is one. The gene calls are TRBV15 and TRBJ1-4; 10 nucleotides agree with TRBD1. The trim removed 3 bases at V and 7 bases at J, leaving 5 bases unmatched. The CDR3 runs to 15 residues. CDR1 and CDR2 (germline): LNHNV, YYDKDF (reference sequence). For the CDR3, the DNA is TGTGCCACCAGCAGGGACAGGGGGACGGGTGAAAAACTGTTTTTT. Its translation is CATSRDRGTGEKLFF.

This chain uses TRBV5-4 with TRBJ1-3; TRBD1 matches 7 bases. Germline values: CDR1 SGHNT, CDR2 YYREEE (reference sequence). Trimming cost V 4 bases and J 0 bases; bases outside gene matches: 4. The CDR3 runs 15 residues. CDR3 nucleotides: TGTGCCAGCAGCCCAGGGACAGACTCTGGAAACACCATATATTTT. Translating it yields CASSPGTDSGNTIYF. The entire variable domain, with the rest obtained from reference TRBV5-4 and TRBJ1-3, is as follows: ETGVTQSPTHLIKTRGQQVTLRCSSQSGHNTVSWYQQALGQGPQFIFQYYREEENGRGNFPPRFSGLQFPNYSSELNVNALELDDSALYLCASSPGTDSGNTIYFGEGSWLTVV.

This clone was recorded only once. The chain links TRBV12-2 to TRBJ2-7; no DNA check was done on the table's D call, TRBD1. TRBV12-2 is marked as a pseudogene. The CDR3 loop spans 14 amino acids. CDR3 nucleotide sequence: TGTGCAAGTCGCTCCCGTGGACAGGGAAACGAGCAGTACTTC. Translating gives CASRSRGQGNEQYF.

This clone was seen only a few times. The chain has TRBV15 and TRBJ2-3; TRBD2 matches 10 bases. J lost 7 bases, V lost 0 bases, and 7 bases had no gene match. Germline lookup yields CDR1 LNHNV and CDR2 YYDKDF (reference sequence). The CDR3 is made up of 16 amino acids. The CDR3 loop is CATSRDTQRGGYTQYF. The DNA for the CDR3 is TGTGCCACCAGCAGAGATACTCAGCGGGGGGGATATACGCAGTATTTT.

V gene TRBV7-2 combines with J gene TRBJ2-3; possibly TRBD1 or TRBD2 for D (6 bases each). The CDR3 has 14 amino acids. The germline CDR1 and CDR2 sequences are SGHTA and FQGNSA. V was clipped by 3 bases and J by 2 bases, with 9 bases between them. The CDR3 DNA follows: TGTGCCAGCAGCTTTAGGGGGGTCACAGATACGCAGTATTTT. This gives the protein CASSFRGVTDTQYF.

The chain employs TRBV27 and TRBJ2-7; no definite D call. The CDR3 has 13 residues. Germline CDR1 is MNHEY and CDR2 is SMNVEV (reference sequence). The V end was cut by 0 bases, the J end by 2 bases, with 5 bases between. CDR3 coding DNA: TGTGCCAGCAGTTTATCGTCGGCCTACGAGCAGTACTTC. Translating gives CASSLSSAYEQYF.

This chain uses TRBV11-2 with TRBJ1-5; weak D call: TRBD1 (5 bases). Germline V lookup: CDR1 SGHAT, CDR2 FQNNGV. Deletions cut 5 bases from V and 5 bases from J, with 16 bases between. The CDR3 has 15 amino acids. The CDR3 protein is CASSVSAGVDQPQHF. The DNA of the CDR3 is TGTGCCAGCAGCGTTAGTGCGGGGGTTGATCAGCCCCAGCATTTT.

The chain joins TRBV28 to TRBJ2-1; D is perhaps TRBD1 or TRBD2 (5 bases each). Germline CDR1 reads MDHEN; CDR2 reads SYDVKM. The CDR3 is 15 residues long. V gave up 11 bases and J gave up 7 bases, with 24 bases separating them. The DNA for the CDR3 is TGTGCCCTAGGGGTTCCGGGGACCCATCGGAATGAGCAGTTCTTC. Translating gives CALGVPGTHRNEQFF.

J is TRBJ1-5 and V is TRBV19; D not certain. V lost 7 bases and J 5 bases, leaving 12 bases between the germline ends. The length of the CDR3 is 13 residues. Germline CDR1 reads LNHDA; CDR2 reads SQIVND (reference sequence). The CDR3 DNA reads TGTGCCAGTACACGAGTAAGGGATCAGCCCCAGCATTTT. This encodes CASTRVRDQPQHF.

The CDR3 DNA sequence: TGTGCCAGCAGCGTGGGAATTTTGGATGGCTACACCTTC. Translation: CASSVGILDGYTF. This chain connects TRBV9 to TRBJ1-2; D unclear. CDR3 length equals 13 residues. V was shortened by 2 bases and J by 6 bases, with 11 bases between the two germline ends. Germline CDR1 is SGDLS and CDR2 is YYNGEE.

The chain combines TRBV7-9 with TRBJ1-1; D not certain. Trimming removed 2 bases from V and 7 bases from J, with 14 bases in between. Germline-derived CDR1 and CDR2 are SEHNR and FQNEAQ (reference sequence). The CDR3 totals 14 residues. This CDR3 is CASSLLLSSGEAFF. DNA for the CDR3: TGTGCCAGCAGCTTACTCCTCTCTTCCGGTGAAGCTTTCTTT.

J is TRBJ1-1 and V is TRBV29-1; perhaps TRBD1 as D (6 bases). Trimming stripped 1 base from V and 4 bases from J, with 16 bases between. The CDR3 runs to 15 residues. Germline CDR1 SQVTM, CDR2 ANQGSEA. DNA of the CDR3: TGCAGCGTTGAAGGATTTTGGGGGCGAGGCACTGAAGCTTTCTTT. Protein product: CSVEGFWGRGTEAFF.

V is TRBV28 and J is TRBJ2-3; D gene unclear. This CDR3 contains 13 residues. CDR1 and CDR2 from the germline V gene are MDHEN and SYDVKM. V was pared by 3 bases and J by 1 base, with 5 bases between. The CDR3 DNA follows: TGTGCCAGCAGTTTCTTTGGCACAGATACGCAGTATTTT. Its translation: CASSFFGTDTQYF.

The chain has TRBV9 and TRBJ2-2; 14 bases are a match to TRBD2. The germline V gene has CDR1 SGDLS and CDR2 YYNGEE. The CDR3 is 17 amino acids. Losses at the gene ends were 0 bases for V and 5 bases for J; bases not matched to a gene: 3. This CDR3 reads CASSVGGLAGVTGELFF. The DNA of the CDR3 is TGTGCCAGCAGCGTAGGGGGACTAGCGGGAGTTACCGGGGAGCTGTTTTTT.

The chain joins TRBV6-4 to TRBJ1-1; D gene uncertain. Trimming cost V 0 bases and J 0 bases, with 8 bases left between them. Germline assignment: CDR1 MRHNA and CDR2 SNTAGT. The CDR3 is 15 residues long. The CDR3 here is CASSDSPGLNTEAFF. CDR3 DNA sequence: TGTGCCAGCAGTGACTCTCCAGGATTGAACACTGAAGCTTTCTTT.

The chain's CDR3 is CATGGPIYEQFF. CDR3 bases: TGTGCCACCGGCGGGCCGATATATGAGCAGTTCTTC. The chain couples TRBV24-1 to TRBJ2-1; D perhaps matches TRBD2 (5 bases). The V end was cut by 9 bases, the J end by 8 bases, with 13 bases between. The germline gives CDR1 KGHDR, CDR2 SFDVKD. This CDR3 is 12 amino acids long.

This rearrangement joins TRBV3-1 (or the pseudogene TRBV3-2) to TRBJ1-4; no definite D call. Germline assignment: CDR1 LGHDT and CDR2 YNNKEL (reference sequence). The CDR3 runs to 16 residues. Trimming shortened V by 1 base and J by 7 bases, and 16 bases separated the two germline ends. Here the CDR3 DNA reads TGTGCCAGCAGCCAAGGAAATCCGGGCTTCGGTGAAAAACTGTTTTTT. Translating gives CASSQGNPGFGEKLFF.

The rearrangement links TRBV14 to TRBJ1-2; 8 positions match TRBD1. CDR3 length: 13 amino acids. V lost 5 bases and J lost 4; bases outside the gene matches: 3. Germline CDR1 SGHDN, CDR2 FVKESK. CDR3: CASSGTGVYGYTF. As DNA, the CDR3 is TGTGCCAGCAGCGGGACAGGAGTCTATGGCTACACCTTC.

This rearrangement joins TRBV11-2 to TRBJ1-3, with D maybe TRBD1 (6 bases). The CDR3 loop spans 14 amino acids. The V end was cut by 5 bases, the J end by 11 bases, with 19 bases between. CDR1 SGHAT and CDR2 FQNNGV come from the germline V gene. This CDR3 reads CASSHWNRELAIYF. CDR3 nucleotide sequence: TGTGCCAGCAGCCATTGGAACAGGGAGCTTGCCATATATTTT.

Only one count was recorded for this clone. The CDR3 loop is CASSYAQGSYNEQFF. CDR3 nucleotide sequence: TGTGCCAGCAGTTACGCACAGGGGTCTTACAATGAGCAGTTCTTC. This chain connects TRBV6-5 to TRBJ2-1, with 7 bases fitting TRBD1. The CDR3 length is 15 residues. V trimming: 2 bases; J trimming: 4 bases; junction bases outside the gene matches: 5. Germline CDR1 reads MNHEY; CDR2 reads SVGAGI.

This clone showed up just once. This sequence joins TRBV6-4 and TRBJ2-1, with D tentatively TRBD1 (5 bases). The CDR3 runs 16 residues. The ends were cut back, 5 bases at V and 0 bases at J, with 14 bases in the middle. Per the germline V gene, CDR1 is MRHNA and CDR2 is SNTAGT. The chain's CDR3 is CASSPIGDNSYNEQFF. CDR3 coding DNA: TGTGCCAGCAGTCCAATAGGGGATAACTCCTACAATGAGCAGTTCTTC.

V gene TRBV6-5 combines with J gene TRBJ1-3, with 7 nucleotides matching TRBD1. Germline lookup yields CDR1 MNHEY and CDR2 SVGAGI. V dropped 2 bases and J dropped 7; count of bases not matched to a gene: 5. The CDR3 loop spans 14 amino acids. Here the CDR3 DNA reads TGTGCCAGCAGTTACGATGCAGGGGGGAACACCATATATTTT. Translated: CASSYDAGGNTIYF.

The chain recombines TRBV6-6 with TRBJ2-7; D not resolved. Trimming cost V 0 bases and J 0 bases, with 6 bases left between them. Germline CDR1 MNHNY, CDR2 SVGAGI (reference sequence). The CDR3 is made up of 14 amino acids. This chain's CDR3 is CASSYSRSSYEQYF. CDR3 DNA: TGTGCCAGCAGTTACTCTCGTAGCTCCTACGAGCAGTACTTC.